Below, one T cell receptor (beta chain) is given with its context. Produced via immunoSEQ multiplex PCR; TCRdb's table is partial and in-frame only. The sample lists roughly 180,000 clones, more than 85% occurring once. V lost 5 bases and J 5 bases, leaving 15 bases between the germline ends. Germline CDR1 SGHAT, CDR2 FQNNGV. The CDR3 contains 14 residues. This sample was included in a study of T cell responses to AZD1222 COVID-19 vaccine. The clonotype comes from an adult who received the AZD1222 COVID-19 vaccine. The chain is built from TRBV11-2 and TRBJ1-2; TRBD1 is a possible D gene (5 bases). The source was peripheral blood, collected 28 days after the second AZD1222 dose. The CDR3 here is CASSRGGSMYGYTF. In DNA form, the CDR3 reads TGTGCCAGCAGCCGGGGGGGTAGTATGTATGGCTACACCTTC.